The source of this T cell receptor (beta chain) is a study of cytomegalovirus exposure and HLA in healthy donors. Points on this clone: Antigen specificity is unknown.

PCR employed 60 Vbeta and 13 Jbeta primers. Here immunoSEQ multiplex PCR was the method, and the copy in TCRdb shows in-frame clones only, minus some. Its table records 60,000 to 80,000 clones. Overall study results and limits: Some TCR beta chains (around 160 of them) were listed as cytomegalovirus-associated. More clonal expansion characterized HLA-associated TCR beta chains than equally common others in a later analysis.

The receptor was derived from a man aged 35 to 55 in good health and CMV-seronegative. The sample comprised PBMCs.

This CDR3 is CASSLVSETQYF. For the CDR3, the DNA is TGTGCCAGCAGCTTGGTCTCAGAGACCCAGTACTTC. V gene TRBV5-4 combines with J gene TRBJ2-5; D gene uncertain. V gave up 0 bases and J gave up 4 bases, with 4 bases separating them. Germline values: CDR1 SGHNT, CDR2 YYREEE (reference sequence). The CDR3 length is 12 residues.